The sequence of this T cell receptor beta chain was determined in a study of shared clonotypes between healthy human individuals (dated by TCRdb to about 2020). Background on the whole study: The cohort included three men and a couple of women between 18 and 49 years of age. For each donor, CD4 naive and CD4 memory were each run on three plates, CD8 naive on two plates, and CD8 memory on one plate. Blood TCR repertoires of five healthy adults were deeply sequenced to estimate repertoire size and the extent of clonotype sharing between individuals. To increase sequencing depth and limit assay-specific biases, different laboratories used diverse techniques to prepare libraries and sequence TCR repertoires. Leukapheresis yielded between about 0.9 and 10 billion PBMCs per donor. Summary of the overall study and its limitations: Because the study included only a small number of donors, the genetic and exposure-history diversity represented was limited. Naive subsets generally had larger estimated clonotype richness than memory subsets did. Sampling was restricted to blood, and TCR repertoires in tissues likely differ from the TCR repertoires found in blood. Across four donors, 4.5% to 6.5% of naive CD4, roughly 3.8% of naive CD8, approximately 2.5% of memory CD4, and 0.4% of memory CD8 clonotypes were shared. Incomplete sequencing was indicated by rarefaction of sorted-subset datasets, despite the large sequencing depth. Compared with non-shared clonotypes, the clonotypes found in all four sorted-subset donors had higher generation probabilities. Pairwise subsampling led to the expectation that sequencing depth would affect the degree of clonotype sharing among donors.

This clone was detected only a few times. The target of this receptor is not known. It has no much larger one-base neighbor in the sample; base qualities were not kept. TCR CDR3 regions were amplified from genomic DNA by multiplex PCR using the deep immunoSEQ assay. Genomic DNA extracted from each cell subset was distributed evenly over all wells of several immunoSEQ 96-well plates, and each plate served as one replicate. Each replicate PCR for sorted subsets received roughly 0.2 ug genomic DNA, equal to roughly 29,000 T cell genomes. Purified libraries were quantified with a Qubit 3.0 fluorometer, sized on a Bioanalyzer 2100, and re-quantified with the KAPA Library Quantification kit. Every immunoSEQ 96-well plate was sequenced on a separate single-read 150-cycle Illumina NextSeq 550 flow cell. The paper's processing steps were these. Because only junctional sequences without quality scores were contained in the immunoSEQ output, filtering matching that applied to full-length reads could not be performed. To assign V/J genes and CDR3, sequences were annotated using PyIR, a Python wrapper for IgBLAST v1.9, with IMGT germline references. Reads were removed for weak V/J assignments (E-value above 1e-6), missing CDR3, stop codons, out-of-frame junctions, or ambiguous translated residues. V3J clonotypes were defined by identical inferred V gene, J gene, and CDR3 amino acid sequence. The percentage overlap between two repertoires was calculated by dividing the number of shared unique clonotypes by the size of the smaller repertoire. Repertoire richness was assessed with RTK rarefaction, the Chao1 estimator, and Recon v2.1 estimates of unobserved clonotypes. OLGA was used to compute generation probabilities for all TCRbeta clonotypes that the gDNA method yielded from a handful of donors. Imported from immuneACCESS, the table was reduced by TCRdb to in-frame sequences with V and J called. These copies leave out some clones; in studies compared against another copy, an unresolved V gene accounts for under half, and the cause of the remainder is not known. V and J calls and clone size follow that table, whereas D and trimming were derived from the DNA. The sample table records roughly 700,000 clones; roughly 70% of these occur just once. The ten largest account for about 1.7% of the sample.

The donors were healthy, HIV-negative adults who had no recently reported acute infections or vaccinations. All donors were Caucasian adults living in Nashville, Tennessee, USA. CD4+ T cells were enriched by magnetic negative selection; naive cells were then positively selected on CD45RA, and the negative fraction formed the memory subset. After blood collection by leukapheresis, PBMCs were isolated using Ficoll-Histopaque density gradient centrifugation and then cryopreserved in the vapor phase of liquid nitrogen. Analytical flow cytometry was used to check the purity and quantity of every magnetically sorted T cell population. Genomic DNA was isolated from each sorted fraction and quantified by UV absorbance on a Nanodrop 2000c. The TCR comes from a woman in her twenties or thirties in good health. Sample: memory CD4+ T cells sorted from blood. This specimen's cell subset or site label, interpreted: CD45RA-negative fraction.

The sequenced DNA is TGTGCCAGCAGCTTAGATCGGGGGACAGTGACCGGGGAGCTGTTTTTT. It translates as CASSLDRGTVTGELFF. The sequence links TRBV11-3 to TRBJ2-2; the D region possibly corresponds to TRBD1 (7 bases align). The CDR3 sequence holds 16 residues, the cysteine and phenylalanine included. Just the 48-base CDR3 DNA is kept, in frame starting at base 1. Per the germline V gene, SGHNT is the CDR1 and YENEEA is the CDR2. V gives up 0 bases and J gives up 5 bases, and the segment between their germline ends measures 13 bases.